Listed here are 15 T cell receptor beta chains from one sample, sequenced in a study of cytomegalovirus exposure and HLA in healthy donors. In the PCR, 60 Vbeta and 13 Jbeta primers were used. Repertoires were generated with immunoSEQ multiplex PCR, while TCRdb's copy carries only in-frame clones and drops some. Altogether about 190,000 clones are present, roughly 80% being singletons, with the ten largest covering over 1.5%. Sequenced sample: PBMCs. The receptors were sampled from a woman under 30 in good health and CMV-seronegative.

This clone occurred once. Written as DNA, the CDR3 is TGCGCCAGCAGCCAAGGGGACAGTTACACCGGGGAGCTGTTTTTT. Its protein product is CASSQGDSYTGELFF. The rearrangement joins TRBV4-1 to TRBJ2-2, with 7 bases fitting TRBD1. The CDR3 covers 15 residues. Germline V lookup: CDR1 MGHRA, CDR2 YSYEKL. The J segment lost 3 bases and the V segment lost 1 base, leaving 2 bases of the junction unmatched.

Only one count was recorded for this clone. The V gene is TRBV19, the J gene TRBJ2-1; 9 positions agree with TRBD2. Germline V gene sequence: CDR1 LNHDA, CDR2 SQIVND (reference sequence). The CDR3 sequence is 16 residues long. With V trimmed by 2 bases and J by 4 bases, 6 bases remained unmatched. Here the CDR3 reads CASSISGGNLYNEQFF. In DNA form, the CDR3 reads TGTGCCAGTAGTATAAGCGGGGGGAACCTTTACAATGAGCAGTTCTTC.

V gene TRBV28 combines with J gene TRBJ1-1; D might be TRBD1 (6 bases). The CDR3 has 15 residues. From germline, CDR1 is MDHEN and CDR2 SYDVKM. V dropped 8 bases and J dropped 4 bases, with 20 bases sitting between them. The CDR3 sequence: CASPRPPGGSTEAFF. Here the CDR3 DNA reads TGTGCCAGCCCCAGGCCCCCGGGGGGCAGCACTGAAGCTTTCTTT.

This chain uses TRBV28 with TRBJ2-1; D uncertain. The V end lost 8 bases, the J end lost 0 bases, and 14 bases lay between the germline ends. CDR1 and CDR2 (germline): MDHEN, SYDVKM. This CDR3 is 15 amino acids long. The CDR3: CASAWSRSSYNEQFF. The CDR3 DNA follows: TGTGCCAGCGCCTGGAGCCGGAGCTCCTACAATGAGCAGTTCTTC.

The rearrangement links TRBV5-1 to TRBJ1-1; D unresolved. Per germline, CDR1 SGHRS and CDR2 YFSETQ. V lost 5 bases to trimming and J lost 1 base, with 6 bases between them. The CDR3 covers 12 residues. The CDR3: CASRGGNTEAFF. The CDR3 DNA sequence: TGCGCCAGCAGAGGAGGGAACACTGAAGCTTTCTTT.

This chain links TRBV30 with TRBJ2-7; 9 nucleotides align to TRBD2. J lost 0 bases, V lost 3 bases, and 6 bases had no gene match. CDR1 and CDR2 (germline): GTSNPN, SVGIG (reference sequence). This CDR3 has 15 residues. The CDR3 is CAWRSAGGFSYEQYF. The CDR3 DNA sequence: TGTGCCTGGAGATCAGCGGGAGGTTTCTCCTACGAGCAGTACTTC.

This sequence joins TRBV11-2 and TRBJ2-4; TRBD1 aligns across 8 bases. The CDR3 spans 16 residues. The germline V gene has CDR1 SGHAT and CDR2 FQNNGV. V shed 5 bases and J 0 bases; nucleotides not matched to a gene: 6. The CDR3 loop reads CASSEGQGLAKNIQYF. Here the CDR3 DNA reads TGTGCCAGCAGCGAAGGACAGGGATTAGCCAAAAACATTCAGTACTTC. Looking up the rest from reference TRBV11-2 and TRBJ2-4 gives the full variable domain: EAGVAQSPRYKIIEKRQSVAFWCNPISGHATLYWYQQILGQGPKLLIQFQNNGVVDDSQLPKDRFSAERLKGVDSTLKIQPAKLEDSAVYLCASSEGQGLAKNIQYFGAGTRLSVL.

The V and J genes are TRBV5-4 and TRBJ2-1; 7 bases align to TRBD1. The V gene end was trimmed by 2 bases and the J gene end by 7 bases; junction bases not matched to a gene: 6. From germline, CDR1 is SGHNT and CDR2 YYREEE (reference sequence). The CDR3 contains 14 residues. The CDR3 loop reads CASSFPGGKNEQFF. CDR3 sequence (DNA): TGTGCCAGCAGCTTCCCAGGGGGAAAGAATGAGCAGTTCTTC.

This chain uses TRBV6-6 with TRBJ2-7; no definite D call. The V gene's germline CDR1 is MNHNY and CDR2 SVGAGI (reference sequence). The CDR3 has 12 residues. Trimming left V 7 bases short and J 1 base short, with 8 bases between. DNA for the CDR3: TGTGCCAGCACAACTCAATCCTACGAGCAGTACTTC. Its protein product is CASTTQSYEQYF.

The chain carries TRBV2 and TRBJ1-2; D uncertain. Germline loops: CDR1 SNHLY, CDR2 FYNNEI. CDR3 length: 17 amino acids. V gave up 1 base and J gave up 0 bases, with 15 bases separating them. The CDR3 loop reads CASSEGGGLRANYGYTF. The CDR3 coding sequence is TGTGCCAGCAGTGAAGGTGGAGGGCTGAGAGCTAACTATGGCTACACCTTC. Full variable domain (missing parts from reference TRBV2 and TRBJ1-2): EPEVTQTPSHQVTQMGQEVILRCVPISNHLYFYWYRQILGQKVEFLVSFYNNEISEKSEIFDDQFSVERPDGSNFTLKIRSTKLEDSAMYFCASSEGGGLRANYGYTFGSGTRLTVV.

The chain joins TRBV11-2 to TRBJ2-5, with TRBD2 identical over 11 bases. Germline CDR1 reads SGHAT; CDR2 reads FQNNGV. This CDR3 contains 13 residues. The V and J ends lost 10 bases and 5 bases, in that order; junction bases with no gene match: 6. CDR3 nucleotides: TGTGCCACGACTAGCGGGGTAGGCGAGACCCAGTACTTC. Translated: CATTSGVGETQYF.

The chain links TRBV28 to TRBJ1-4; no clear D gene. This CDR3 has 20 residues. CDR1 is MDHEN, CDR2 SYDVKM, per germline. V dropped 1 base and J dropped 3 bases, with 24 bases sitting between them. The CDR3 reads CASSLSIHEAREEANEKLFF. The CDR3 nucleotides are TGTGCCAGCAGTTTATCTATACACGAAGCACGGGAAGAGGCTAATGAAAAACTGTTTTTT.

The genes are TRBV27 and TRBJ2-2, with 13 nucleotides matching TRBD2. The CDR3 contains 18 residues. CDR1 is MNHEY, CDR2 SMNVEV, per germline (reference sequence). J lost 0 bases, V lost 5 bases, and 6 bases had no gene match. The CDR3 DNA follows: TGTGCCAGCAGTCCTGGACTAGCGGGGGCAGCGAACACCGGGGAGCTGTTTTTT. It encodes CASSPGLAGAANTGELFF.

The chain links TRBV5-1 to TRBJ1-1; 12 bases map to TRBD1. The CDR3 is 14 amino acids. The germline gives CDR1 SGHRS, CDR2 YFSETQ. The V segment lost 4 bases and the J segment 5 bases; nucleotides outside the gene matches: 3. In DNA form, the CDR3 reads TGCGCCAGCAGCCAGGGACAGGGGGCTACTGAAGCTTTCTTT. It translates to CASSQGQGATEAFF.

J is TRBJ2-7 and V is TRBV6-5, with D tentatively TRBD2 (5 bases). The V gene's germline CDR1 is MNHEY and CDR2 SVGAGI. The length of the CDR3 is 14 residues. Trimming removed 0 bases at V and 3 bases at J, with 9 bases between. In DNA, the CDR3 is TGTGCCAGCAGTTACTCACGGGGAATCTACGAGCAGTACTTC. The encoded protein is CASSYSRGIYEQYF.